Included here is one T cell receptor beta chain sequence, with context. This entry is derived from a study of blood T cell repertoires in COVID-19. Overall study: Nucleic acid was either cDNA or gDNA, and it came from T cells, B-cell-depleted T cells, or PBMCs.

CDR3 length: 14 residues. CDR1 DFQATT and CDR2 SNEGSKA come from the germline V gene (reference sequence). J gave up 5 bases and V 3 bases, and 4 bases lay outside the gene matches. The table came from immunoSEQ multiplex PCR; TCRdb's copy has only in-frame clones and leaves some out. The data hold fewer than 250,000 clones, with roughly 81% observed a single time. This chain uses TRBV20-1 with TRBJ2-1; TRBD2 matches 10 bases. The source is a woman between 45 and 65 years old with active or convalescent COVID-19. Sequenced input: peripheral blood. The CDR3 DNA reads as TGCAGTGCTAGTCCTAGCGGGAGAGACAATGAGCAGTTCTTC. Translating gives CSASPSGRDNEQFF.